One sample yielded the 16 T cell receptor beta chains listed below, sequenced in a study of T-cell memory formation after mild COVID-19. TCRdb re-analysed the 5' RACE reads in MiXCR, keeping a single row per CDR3 protein. The profile covers about 390,000 distinct CDR3 sequences, with approximately 15% appearing a single time and 20% to 25% taken by the ten largest. The sequencing input was PBMCs or a T cell subset sorted from them (not recorded which). The receptor source for this set is a man aged 18 to 29 who had mild COVID-19 (a few samples of this study predate the infection). Cell type and time point are not known.

The gene calls are TRBV7-9 and TRBJ1-2, with D unresolved. This CDR3 has 13 amino acids. Trimming stripped 5 bases from V and 4 bases from J, with 11 bases between. Per germline, CDR1 SEHNR and CDR2 FQNEAQ (reference sequence). The CDR3 DNA is TGTGCCAGCAGCCATGACGGTTCCTATGGCTACACCTTC. Protein sequence: CASSHDGSYGYTF.

In this sample, this clonotype turned up a few times. The chain combines TRBV4-1 with TRBJ2-3; 11 nucleotides match TRBD1. The CDR3 has 16 amino acids. The ends lost 5 bases at V and 4 bases at J; junction bases unmatched: 8. Germline CDR1 is MGHRA and CDR2 is YSYEKL. CDR3 nucleotide sequence: TGCGCCAGCAGCGTACGAGGGACAGGGGGACCAGATACGCAGTATTTT. It codes for CASSVRGTGGPDTQYF.

This clonotype came up a few times. This chain joins TRBV24-1 and TRBJ2-3; 9 bases are shared with TRBD2. The J segment lost 4 bases and the V segment lost 3 bases, leaving 4 bases of the junction unmatched. This CDR3 spans 15 amino acids. The germline V gene encodes CDR1 KGHDR and CDR2 SFDVKD. CDR3 DNA sequence: TGTGCCACCAGTGATGGGACTAGCCCTTCAGATACGCAGTATTTT. Translated, it gives CATSDGTSPSDTQYF.

This clonotype occurred a few times. V and J are TRBV7-3 and TRBJ1-1; a possible D gene is TRBD1 (6 bases). This CDR3 is built from 14 residues. Trimming removed 8 bases at V and 4 bases at J, with 17 bases between. The V gene's germline CDR1 is SGHTA and CDR2 FQGTGA. CDR3 sequence: CASGTGNRATEAFF. The DNA for the CDR3 is TGTGCCAGCGGAACCGGAAACAGGGCCACTGAAGCTTTCTTT. Together with reference TRBV7-3 and TRBJ1-1, the CDR3 gives the full variable domain: GAGVSQTPSNKVTEKGKYVELRCDPISGHTALYWYRQSLGQGPEFLIYFQGTGAADDSGLPNDRFFAVRPEGSVSTLKIQRTERGDSAVYLCASGTGNRATEAFFGQGTRLTVV.

This chain uses TRBV7-9 with TRBJ2-3; TRBD1 agrees at 9 bases. Germline lookup yields CDR1 SEHNR and CDR2 FQNEAQ (reference sequence). This CDR3 is built from 16 residues. Unmatched junction bases numbered 8, after V lost 5 bases and J lost 2 bases. CDR3: CASSLGQGVYTDTQYF. The CDR3 coding sequence is TGTGCCAGCAGCCTGGGACAGGGAGTCTACACAGATACGCAGTATTTT. Complete variable domain (other parts from reference TRBV7-9 and TRBJ2-3): DTGVSQNPRHKITKRGQNVTFRCDPISEHNRLYWYRQTLGQGPEFLTYFQNEAQLEKSRLLSDRFSAERPKGSFSTLEIQRTEQGDSAMYLCASSLGQGVYTDTQYFGPGTRLTVL.

At least ten counts were recorded for this clonotype. This chain's CDR3 is CSARPAGIYNSPLHF. CDR3 in DNA: TGCAGTGCCCGCCCCGCGGGGATCTATAATTCACCCCTCCACTTT. The V and J genes are TRBV20-1 and TRBJ1-6; no definite D call. Germline-derived CDR1 and CDR2 are DFQATT and SNEGSKA (reference sequence). The length of the CDR3 is 15 residues. The V end was cut by 6 bases, the J end by 3 bases, with 15 bases between.

The sample holds a few counts of this clonotype. The chain links TRBV5-1 to TRBJ2-3; 7 nucleotides line up with TRBD2. Unmatched junction bases numbered 12, after V lost 6 bases and J lost 2 bases. CDR1 is SGHRS, CDR2 YFSETQ, per germline. The CDR3 sequence is 16 residues long. The CDR3 bases are TGCGCCAGCAACCTCGGGGGGTCCCAGACCACAGATACGCAGTATTTT. Translating it yields CASNLGGSQTTDTQYF.

The table lists this clonotype with a few counts. The chain combines TRBV7-2 with TRBJ2-1; 11 bases agree with TRBD1. The CDR3 consists of 15 residues. The V gene end was trimmed by 3 bases and the J gene end by 9 bases; junction bases not matched to a gene: 7. CDR1 and CDR2 from the germline V gene are SGHTA and FQGNSA. This chain's CDR3 is CASSLAGQGASEQFF. CDR3 DNA: TGTGCCAGCAGCTTGGCCGGACAGGGGGCTAGTGAGCAGTTCTTC. The complete variable domain, with remaining parts taken from reference TRBV7-2 and TRBJ2-1, reads GAGVSQSPSNKVTEKGKDVELRCDPISGHTALYWYRQSLGQGLEFLIYFQGNSAPDKSGLPSDRFSAERTGGSVSTLTIQRTQQEDSAVYLCASSLAGQGASEQFFGPGTRLTVL.

V is TRBV7-2 and J is TRBJ2-5; D is uncertain. The germline V and J ends were trimmed by 0 bases and 9 bases, with 11 bases remaining between them. This CDR3 contains 13 residues. Looked up from germline, CDR1 is SGHTA and CDR2 is FQGNSA. CDR3 region: CASSLAPVHPQYF. The CDR3 DNA reads TGTGCCAGCAGCTTAGCCCCGGTTCACCCCCAGTACTTC.

This clonotype was picked up one time. The rearrangement uses TRBV30 and TRBJ2-6; D is undetermined. The CDR3 sequence is 14 residues long. The V gene lost 2 bases and the J gene lost 5 bases, with 10 bases spanning the gap. CDR1 and CDR2 from the germline V gene are GTSNPN and SVGIG (reference sequence). CDR3 sequence: CAWSIRGWANVLTF. The CDR3 DNA follows: TGTGCCTGGAGTATCCGTGGGTGGGCCAACGTCCTGACTTTC. Variable domain in full (rest from reference TRBV30 and TRBJ2-6): SQTIHQWPATLVQPVGSPLSLECTVEGTSNPNLYWYRQAAGRGLQLLFYSVGIGQISSEVPQNLSASRPQDRQFILSSKKLLLSDSGFYLCAWSIRGWANVLTFGAGSRLTVL.

This clonotype was counted between two and nine times. The J gene is TRBJ2-3, the V gene TRBV5-5, with TRBD2 identical over 10 bases. CDR1 and CDR2 from the germline V gene are SGHKS and YYEKEE (reference sequence). J was trimmed by 6 bases and V by 4 bases; bases with no gene match: 8. This CDR3 region has 15 residues. The CDR3 DNA follows: TGTGCCAGCAGCGACCAGCGGGGGGGCGGGGATACGCAGTATTTT. This gives the protein CASSDQRGGGDTQYF.

V and J are TRBV2 and TRBJ2-7; 10 bases agree with TRBD2. Germline V CDR1 and CDR2: SNHLY, FYNNEI. Trimming at V came to 9 bases and at J to 3 bases, leaving 11 bases not matched to a gene. The CDR3 runs 15 residues. CDR3 residues: CASDPSSGGGYEQYF. CDR3 DNA sequence: TGTGCCAGTGATCCCTCCAGCGGGGGGGGCTACGAGCAGTACTTC.

This clonotype was seen more than once but under ten times. The chain joins TRBV19 to TRBJ1-5, with 9 bases lining up with TRBD1. J lost 2 bases, V lost 7 bases, and 6 bases had no gene match. Germline CDR1 is LNHDA and CDR2 is SQIVND (reference sequence). There are 15 residues in the CDR3. In nucleotides, the CDR3 is TGTGCCAGTACTTACAGGGGGCTTGGCAATCAGCCCCAGCATTTT. Translated: CASTYRGLGNQPQHF.

There are a few counts of this clonotype. The rearrangement uses TRBV4-1 and TRBJ2-2; D not resolved. Germline CDR1 is MGHRA and CDR2 is YSYEKL. Between the trimmed V and J ends, which lost 2 bases and 4 bases, there was a span of 11 bases. This CDR3 spans 15 amino acids. DNA of the CDR3: TGCGCCAGCAGCCAAATTGGCTTAGCCACCGGGGAGCTGTTTTTT. It yields the protein CASSQIGLATGELFF.

This sequence joins TRBV6-5 and TRBJ2-3, with 8 bases fitting TRBD2. The CDR3 consists of 14 residues. Germline CDR1 and CDR2: MNHEY and SVGAGI. V shed 8 bases and J 7 bases; nucleotides not matched to a gene: 11. The CDR3 sequence is CASAYRGGFHTQYF. CDR3 DNA: TGTGCCAGCGCGTACCGGGGGGGCTTCCATACGCAGTATTTT.

In its sample, this clonotype was seen many times. The chain is built from TRBV28 and TRBJ2-7, with TRBD1 matching over 12 bases. The CDR3 length is 15 residues. Germline V gives CDR1 MDHEN, CDR2 SYDVKM. V was pared by 5 bases and J by 3 bases, with 5 bases of the junction left unmatched. The CDR3 loop reads CASSEGTGGYYEQYV. The CDR3, as DNA: TGTGCCAGCAGTGAAGGGACAGGGGGCTACTACGAGCAGTACGTC.